This TCR beta chain was retrieved from a study of cytomegalovirus exposure and HLA in healthy donors. Points from the study as a whole: The classifier reportedly diagnosed cytomegalovirus status with high specificity and sensitivity.

Donors were nominally healthy when sampled, though unrecorded immune exposures were likely. The PCR made use of 60 Vbeta and 13 Jbeta primers. The repertoire was sequenced with immunoSEQ multiplex PCR; TCRdb's copy has only in-frame clones and lacks some. The table records roughly 110,000 clones, approximately 80% of them present only once. Trimming took 3 bases from V and 1 from J; bases not matched to a gene: 13. Germline CDR1 and CDR2: LNHDA and SQIVND (reference sequence). The CDR3 length is 19 residues. Worth noting for this clone: Antigen: not known.

Sequencing used PBMCs. J is TRBJ2-3 and V is TRBV19; 10 nucleotides line up with TRBD2. The TCR originated in a man aged 40-49 years in good health and CMV-seropositive. CDR3 DNA sequence: TGTGCCAGTAGTATGGTGCTAGCGGGGGCAAGGGAGGGCACAGATACGCAGTATTTT. Protein sequence: CASSMVLAGAREGTDTQYF.